The 13 T cell receptor beta chains reported below all come from one sample, sequenced in a study of blood T cell repertoires in COVID-19. Data came from immunoSEQ multiplex PCR; TCRdb stores just in-frame clones and leaves some out. Seen here are 200,000 to 300,000 clones, about 80% observed once, and the top ten hold approximately 9.4%. Sequencing was done on a sample of peripheral blood. These receptors were collected from a woman older than 75 with acute or convalescent COVID-19.

This clone was seen a handful of times. The chain is built from TRBV7-9 and TRBJ1-2; perhaps TRBD1 as D (5 bases). The CDR3 loop spans 14 amino acids. Germline CDR1 SEHNR, CDR2 FQNEAQ (reference sequence). V shed 6 bases and J shed 7 bases, with 18 bases lying between them. Here the CDR3 reads CASSTGEGARGYTF. The CDR3, as DNA: TGTGCCAGCAGTACGGGGGAAGGGGCGCGTGGCTACACCTTC.

V gene TRBV7-3 combines with J gene TRBJ1-1; D is unclear. This CDR3 spans 14 amino acids. Germline loops: CDR1 SGHTA, CDR2 FQGTGA. V was clipped by 5 bases and J by 5 bases, with 15 bases between them. This chain's CDR3 is CASSPQPGGTEAFF. The DNA for the CDR3 is TGTGCCAGCAGCCCCCAGCCAGGCGGGACTGAAGCTTTCTTT.

The genes are TRBV2 and TRBJ2-5, with TRBD2 identical over 12 bases. After removal of 6 bases from V and 5 bases from J, the junction contained 13 bases not matched to a gene. The germline gives CDR1 SNHLY, CDR2 FYNNEI. CDR3 size: 17 residues. The CDR3 DNA is TGTGCCAGCAGGGCCTCGCTAGCGGGGGGGCCGAGGGAGACCCAGTACTTC. Translated, it gives CASRASLAGGPRETQYF.

V is TRBV19 and J is TRBJ1-5; 8 positions agree with TRBD1. V lost 6 bases, J lost 1 base, and 8 bases stayed unmatched. CDR3 length: 16 amino acids. CDR1 and CDR2 from the germline V gene are LNHDA and SQIVND (reference sequence). CDR3 sequence: CASRARQGASNQPQHF. In nucleotides, the CDR3 is TGTGCCAGTAGGGCCCGGCAGGGGGCGAGCAATCAGCCCCAGCATTTT. Full variable domain (rest looked up from reference TRBV19 and TRBJ1-5): DGGITQSPKYLFRKEGQNVTLSCEQNLNHDAMYWYRQDPGQGLRLIYYSQIVNDFQKGDIAEGYSVSREKKESFPLTVTSAQKNPTAFYLCASRARQGASNQPQHFGDGTRLSIL.

This rearrangement joins TRBV19 to TRBJ2-3; 7 positions agree with TRBD1. The CDR3 is 16 residues long. Trimming removed 4 bases from V and 4 bases from J; junction bases left unmatched: 11. CDR1 and CDR2 from the germline V gene are LNHDA and SQIVND (reference sequence). In DNA form, the CDR3 reads TGTGCCAGTAGTAGGGCTGATCCAGGGGGACCAGATACGCAGTATTTT. Protein: CASSRADPGGPDTQYF.

Only a few counts were recorded for this clone. The chain couples TRBV7-6 to TRBJ2-3; 14 bases agree with TRBD2. The CDR3 totals 16 residues. Trimming took 5 bases from V and 5 from J; bases not matched to a gene: 6. Germline CDR1 SGHVS, CDR2 FNYEAQ. CDR3 protein: CASSPGLAGGGDTQYF. CDR3 coding DNA: TGTGCCAGCAGCCCCGGACTAGCGGGGGGCGGAGATACGCAGTATTTT.

The chain couples TRBV3-1 (or the pseudogene TRBV3-2) to TRBJ1-4; D perhaps matches TRBD1 (6 bases). The CDR3 covers 14 residues. Germline V lookup: CDR1 LGHDT, CDR2 YNNKEL (reference sequence). Trimming removed 8 bases at V and 4 bases at J, with 14 bases between. CDR3 residues: CASAPGAYNEKLFF. In nucleotides, the CDR3 is TGTGCCAGCGCACCAGGGGCGTATAATGAAAAACTGTTTTTT.

Only one count was recorded for this clone. This sequence joins TRBV18 and TRBJ2-7; possible D gene TRBD1, 6 bases. Trimming took 6 bases from V and 2 from J, leaving 17 bases between them. This CDR3 comprises 15 residues. Germline-derived CDR1 and CDR2 are KGHSH and LQKENI. The CDR3 sequence is CASSPTRGSTYEQYF. The CDR3 nucleotides read TGTGCCAGCTCGCCTACGAGGGGGTCGACCTACGAGCAGTACTTC.

J is TRBJ2-2 and V is TRBV24-1, with a weak D call TRBD2 (6 bases). The germline CDR1 and CDR2 sequences are KGHDR and SFDVKD. The germline V and J ends were trimmed by 2 bases and 7 bases, with 10 bases remaining between them. The CDR3 covers 14 residues. The CDR3 here is CATSDSWDFGELFF. CDR3 in DNA: TGTGCCACCAGTGATTCCTGGGACTTCGGGGAGCTGTTTTTT.

The chain is built from TRBV9 and TRBJ1-2, with a tentative D call TRBD1 (5 bases). Between the trimmed V and J ends, which lost 3 bases and 4 bases, there was a span of 19 bases. Germline lookup yields CDR1 SGDLS and CDR2 YYNGEE. CDR3 size: 16 residues. CDR3 loop: CASSAAGRRGRYGYTF. In DNA, the CDR3 is TGTGCCAGCAGCGCAGCAGGTAGGAGGGGACGCTATGGCTACACCTTC.

V gene TRBV5-4 combines with J gene TRBJ1-3; D ambiguous. The germline CDR1 and CDR2 sequences are SGHNT and YYREEE (reference sequence). The CDR3 is made up of 17 amino acids. Trimming removed 0 bases at V and 1 base at J, with 14 bases between. For the CDR3, the DNA is TGTGCCAGCAGCTTGGGAGGCCCCGGGAAATCTGGAAACACCATATATTTT. It is translated as CASSLGGPGKSGNTIYF.

The V and J genes are TRBV2 and TRBJ1-1, with no clear D. The CDR3 sequence is 14 residues long. Trimming cost V 0 bases and J 1 base, with 6 bases left between them. CDR1 and CDR2 from the germline V gene are SNHLY and FYNNEI. CDR3 DNA: TGTGCCAGCAGTGAAGCGGGGAGGAACACTGAAGCTTTCTTT. Translation gives CASSEAGRNTEAFF.

The chain combines TRBV7-3 with TRBJ2-1; D not certain. The V gene's germline CDR1 is SGHTA and CDR2 FQGTGA. The V gene lost 5 bases and the J gene lost 8 bases, with 13 bases spanning the gap. The CDR3 contains 13 residues. DNA for the CDR3: TGTGCCAGCAGCATCGCGGCAAATGATGAGCAGTTCTTC. It yields the protein CASSIAANDEQFF. Based on the CDR3 plus reference TRBV7-3 and TRBJ2-1, the full variable domain is GAGVSQTPSNKVTEKGKYVELRCDPISGHTALYWYRQSLGQGPEFLIYFQGTGAADDSGLPNDRFFAVRPEGSVSTLKIQRTERGDSAVYLCASSIAANDEQFFGPGTRLTVL.